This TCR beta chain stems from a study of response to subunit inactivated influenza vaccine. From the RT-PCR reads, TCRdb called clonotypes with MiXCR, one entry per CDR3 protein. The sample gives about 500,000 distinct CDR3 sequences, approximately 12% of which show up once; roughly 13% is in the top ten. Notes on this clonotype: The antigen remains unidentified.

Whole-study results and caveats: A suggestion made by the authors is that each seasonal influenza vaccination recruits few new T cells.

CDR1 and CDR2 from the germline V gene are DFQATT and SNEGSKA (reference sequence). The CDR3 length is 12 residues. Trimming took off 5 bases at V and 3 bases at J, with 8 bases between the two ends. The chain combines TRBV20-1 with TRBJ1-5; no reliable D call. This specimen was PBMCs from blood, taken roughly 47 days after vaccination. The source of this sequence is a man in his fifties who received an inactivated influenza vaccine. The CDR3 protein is CSASYYNQPQHF. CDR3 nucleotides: TGCAGTGCTTCATATTACAATCAGCCCCAGCATTTT.